This TCR beta chain was observed in a study of CD4 T cells in relation to SARS-CoV-2 and coronaviruses (dated by TCRdb to the early 2020s). Study-level background: A median age of about 35 years, with a range of about 21 to 75 years, was recorded for the full convalescent cohort of about a dozen patients. Patient-derived lymphoblastoid cell lines were used to map the HLA restriction of shared crossreactive spike epitopes. The Adaptive Biotechnologies TCR-sequencing kit was used for samples from a few pre-COVID donors and for the naive versus memory experiments, whereas the other data were Illumina-based. Among the roughly twelve convalescent patients, 8 males and 4 females were included, and two of the subjects were Hispanic. A different TCR-beta assay, based on Illumina, was used to sequence expansion assays from other donors in the study. At the level of individual TCR clonotypes, the study measured memory CD4+ T cell crossreactivity between SARS-CoV-2 spike protein and common cold coronavirus spike proteins.

Notes on this clone: It has no known antigen specificity. Within one base of it there is no much larger clone, and no base qualities were kept.

Uncultured naive and memory CD4+ T cell DNA received deep-resolution immunoSEQ TCR-beta sequencing. The paper's data handling went like this. During preprocessing, nonproductive sequences were removed, as were CDR3s that did not start with C, did not end with F or W, or were shorter than 7 amino acids. Cultured and uncultured naive and memory CD4+ repertoires were searched for CDR3s previously identified as spike- and CEF-reactive. After three terminal residues were trimmed from each end, CDR3 homology was quantified as pairwise Levenshtein distance using the stringdist R package. Entries here come from immuneACCESS through TCRdb and include only in-frame sequences with V and J called. Some clones fail to appear in such tables; in the studies checked, an unresolved V gene covers under half of the shortfall, and the cause of the remainder is unknown. From that table come the V and J calls and clone size; the DNA was used to work out D and trimming. This sample has some 35,000 clones in its table, and roughly 88% of those were observed once. 9.2% of the sample lies in the top ten.

CDR1 SGHTA and CDR2 FQGNSA were looked up in the germline V gene. Cut back by 5 bases and 5 bases, the V and J ends lie 16 bases apart. From the cysteine through the phenylalanine, the CDR3 covers 15 amino acids. Only the CDR3 region is kept as DNA, spanning 45 bases read in frame from base 1. On the study overall, not on this receptor specifically: Naive versus memory sequencing indicated the assay detects memory recall responses rather than primary responses primed during culture. In roughly 60% of donors, memory CD4+ clonotypes turned up that crossrecognized SARS-CoV-2 and at least one common cold coronavirus spike. Small numbers of patients and of tested TCRs were a limitation of the study. Compared with monoreactive clones, crossreactive clones had significantly weaker SARS-CoV-2-driven expansion, a result consistent with antigenic imprinting. Because no donor provided both pre-pandemic and post-infection samples, tracing the source of pre-existing responses was limited. Crossreactivity analysis centred on spike protein, so crossreactivity against other viral proteins was not assessed.

To separate naive from memory CD4+ T cells, cryopreserved PBMCs first underwent CD4 enrichment and then EasySep naive CD4+ T cell enrichment. PBMCs were isolated from leukapheresis product or whole blood by Ficoll-Paque PLUS gradient centrifugation. PBMCs were either cryopreserved at -140°C or used fresh in the expansion assay. The QIAamp Micro DNA Kit was used to extract genomic DNA from the CD4+ T cells. The sample taken for sequencing was memory CD4+ T cells from PBMCs. What this sample's cell subset or site label stands for: memory (non-naive) CD4+ T cells. The receptor's source is an adult with COVID-19. The chain links TRBV7-2 with TRBJ1-5; TRBD1 is a possible D gene, resting on 5 matching bases. The DNA reads as follows: TGTGCCAGCAGCCCCCCGGGGGGGGGAGATCAGCCCCAGCATTTT. Its protein reads: CASSPPGGGDQPQHF.